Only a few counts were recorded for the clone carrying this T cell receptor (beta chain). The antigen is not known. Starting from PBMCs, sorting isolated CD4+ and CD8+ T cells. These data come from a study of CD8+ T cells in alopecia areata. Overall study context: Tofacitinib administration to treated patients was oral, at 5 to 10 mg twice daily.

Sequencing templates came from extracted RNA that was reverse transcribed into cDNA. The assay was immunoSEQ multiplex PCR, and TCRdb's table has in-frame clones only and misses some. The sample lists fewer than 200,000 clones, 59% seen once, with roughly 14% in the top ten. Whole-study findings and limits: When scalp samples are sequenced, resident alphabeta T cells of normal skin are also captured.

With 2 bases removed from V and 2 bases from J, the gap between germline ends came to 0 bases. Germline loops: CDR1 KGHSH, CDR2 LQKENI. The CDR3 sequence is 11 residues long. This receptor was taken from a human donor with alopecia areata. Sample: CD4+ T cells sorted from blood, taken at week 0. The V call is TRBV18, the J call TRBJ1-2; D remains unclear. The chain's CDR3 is CASSPNYGYTF. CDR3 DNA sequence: TGTGCCAGCTCACCAAACTATGGCTACACCTTC.